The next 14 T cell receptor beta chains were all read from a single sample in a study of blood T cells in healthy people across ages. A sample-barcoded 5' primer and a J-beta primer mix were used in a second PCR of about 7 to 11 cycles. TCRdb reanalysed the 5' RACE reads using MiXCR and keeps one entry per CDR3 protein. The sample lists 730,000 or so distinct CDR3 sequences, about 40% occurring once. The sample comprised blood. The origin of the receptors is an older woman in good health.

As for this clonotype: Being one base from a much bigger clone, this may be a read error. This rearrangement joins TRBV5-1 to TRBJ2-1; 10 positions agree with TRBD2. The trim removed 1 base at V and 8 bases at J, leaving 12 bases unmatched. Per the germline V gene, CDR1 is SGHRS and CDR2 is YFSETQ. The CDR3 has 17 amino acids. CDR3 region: CASSLQVPAGGPDEQFF. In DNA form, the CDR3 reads TGCGCCAGCAGCTTGCAGGTACCAGCGGGGGGGCCCGATGAGCAGTTCTTC. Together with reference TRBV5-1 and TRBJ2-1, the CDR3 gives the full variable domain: KAGVTQTPRYLIKTRGQQVTLSCSPISGHRSVSWYQQTPGQGLQFLFEYFSETQRNKGNFPGRFSGRQFSNSRSEMNVSTLELGDSALYLCASSLQVPAGGPDEQFFGPGTRLTVL.

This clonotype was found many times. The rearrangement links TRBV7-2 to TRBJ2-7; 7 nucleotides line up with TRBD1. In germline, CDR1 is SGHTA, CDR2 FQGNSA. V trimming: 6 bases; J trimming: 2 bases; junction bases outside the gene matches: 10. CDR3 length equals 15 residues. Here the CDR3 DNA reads TGTGCCAGCAGGTTCGGACAGGTAGGACCCTACGAGCAGTACTTC. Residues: CASRFGQVGPYEQYF.

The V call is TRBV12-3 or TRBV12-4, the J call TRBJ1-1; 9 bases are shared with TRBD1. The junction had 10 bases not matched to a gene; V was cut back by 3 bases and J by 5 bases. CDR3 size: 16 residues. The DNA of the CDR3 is TGTGCCAGCAGTTTTACCACAGGGGGCATAAGGACTGAAGCTTTCTTT. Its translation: CASSFTTGGIRTEAFF.

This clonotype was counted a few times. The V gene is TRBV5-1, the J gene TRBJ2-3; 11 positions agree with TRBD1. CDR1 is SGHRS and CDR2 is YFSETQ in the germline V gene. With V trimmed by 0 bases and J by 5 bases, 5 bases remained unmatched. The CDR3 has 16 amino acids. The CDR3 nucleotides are TGCGCCAGCAGCTTGGGAGGGACAGGGGGTCAAGATACGCAGTATTTT. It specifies CASSLGGTGGQDTQYF. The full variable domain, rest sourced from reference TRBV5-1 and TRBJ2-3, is KAGVTQTPRYLIKTRGQQVTLSCSPISGHRSVSWYQQTPGQGLQFLFEYFSETQRNKGNFPGRFSGRQFSNSRSEMNVSTLELGDSALYLCASSLGGTGGQDTQYFGPGTRLTVL.

The CDR3 region is CASKPRLAGDPGANVLTF. The CDR3, as DNA: TGTGCCAGCAAACCAAGACTAGCGGGAGATCCTGGGGCCAACGTCCTGACTTTC. The chain employs TRBV6-1 and TRBJ2-6; TRBD2 matches at 12 bases. CDR3 size: 18 residues. V was pared by 7 bases and J by 2 bases, with 9 bases of the junction left unmatched. From germline, CDR1 is MNHNS and CDR2 SASEGT.

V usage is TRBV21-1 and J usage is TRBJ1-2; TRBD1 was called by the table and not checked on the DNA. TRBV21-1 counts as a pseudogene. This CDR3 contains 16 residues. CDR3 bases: TGTGCCAGCAGCAAAGATAACGGACAGGGCCACTATGGCTACACCTTC. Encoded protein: CASSKDNGQGHYGYTF.

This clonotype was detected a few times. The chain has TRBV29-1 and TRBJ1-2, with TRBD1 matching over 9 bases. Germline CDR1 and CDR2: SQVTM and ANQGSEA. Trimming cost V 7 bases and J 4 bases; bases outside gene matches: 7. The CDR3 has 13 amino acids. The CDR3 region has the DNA TGCAGCGGAGGGACAGGGTCAAGCTATGGCTACACCTTC. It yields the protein CSGGTGSSYGYTF.

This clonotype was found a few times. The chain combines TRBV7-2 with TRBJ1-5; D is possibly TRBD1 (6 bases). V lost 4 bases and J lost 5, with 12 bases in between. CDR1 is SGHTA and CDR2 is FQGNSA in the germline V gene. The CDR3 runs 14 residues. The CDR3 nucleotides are TGTGCCAGCAGCTCGGGGGGGGGCGATCAGCCCCAGCATTTT. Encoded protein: CASSSGGGDQPQHF. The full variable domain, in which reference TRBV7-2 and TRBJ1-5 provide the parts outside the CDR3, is GAGVSQSPSNKVTEKGKDVELRCDPISGHTALYWYRQSLGQGLEFLIYFQGNSAPDKSGLPSDRFSAERTGGSVSTLTIQRTQQEDSAVYLCASSSGGGDQPQHFGDGTRLSIL.

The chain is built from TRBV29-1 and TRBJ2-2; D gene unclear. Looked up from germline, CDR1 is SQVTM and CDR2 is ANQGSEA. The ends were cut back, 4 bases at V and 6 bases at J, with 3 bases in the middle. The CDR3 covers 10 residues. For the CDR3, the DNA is TGCAGCGTTGTGGCCGGGGAGCTGTTTTTT. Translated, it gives CSVVAGELFF.

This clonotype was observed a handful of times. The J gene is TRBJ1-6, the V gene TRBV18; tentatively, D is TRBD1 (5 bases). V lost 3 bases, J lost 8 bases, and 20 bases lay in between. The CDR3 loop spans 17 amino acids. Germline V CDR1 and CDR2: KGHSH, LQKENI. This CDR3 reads CASSPPWSRDSYSPLHF. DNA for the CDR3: TGTGCCAGCTCACCTCCTTGGAGCCGGGACTCTTATTCACCCCTCCACTTT.

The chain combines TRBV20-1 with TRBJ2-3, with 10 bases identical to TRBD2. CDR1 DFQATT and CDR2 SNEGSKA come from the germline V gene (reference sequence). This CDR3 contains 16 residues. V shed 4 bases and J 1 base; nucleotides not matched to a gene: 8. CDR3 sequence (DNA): TGCAGTGCTAAAGTAGCGGGGGGTATTGGCACAGATACGCAGTATTTT. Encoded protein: CSAKVAGGIGTDTQYF.

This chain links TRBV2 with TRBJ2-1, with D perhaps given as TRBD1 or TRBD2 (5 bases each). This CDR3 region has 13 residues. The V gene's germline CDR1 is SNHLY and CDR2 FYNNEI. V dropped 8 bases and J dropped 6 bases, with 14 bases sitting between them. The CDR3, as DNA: TGTGCCAGCCGGGACGGACGGCTCAATGAGCAGTTCTTC. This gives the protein CASRDGRLNEQFF.

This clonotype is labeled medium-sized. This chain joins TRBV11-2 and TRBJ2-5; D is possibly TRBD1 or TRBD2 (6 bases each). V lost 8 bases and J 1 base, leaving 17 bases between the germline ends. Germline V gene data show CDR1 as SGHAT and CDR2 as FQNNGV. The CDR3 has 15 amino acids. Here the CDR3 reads CASSQGGTVQETQYF. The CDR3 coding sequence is TGTGCCAGCTCCCAAGGGGGGACGGTCCAAGAGACCCAGTACTTC.

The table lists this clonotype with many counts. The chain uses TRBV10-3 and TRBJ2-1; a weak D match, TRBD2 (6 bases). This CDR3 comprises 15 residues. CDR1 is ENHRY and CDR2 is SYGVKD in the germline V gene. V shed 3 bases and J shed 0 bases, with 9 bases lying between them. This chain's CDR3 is CAISETGVSYNEQFF. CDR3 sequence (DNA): TGTGCCATCAGTGAAACGGGAGTCTCCTACAATGAGCAGTTCTTC.